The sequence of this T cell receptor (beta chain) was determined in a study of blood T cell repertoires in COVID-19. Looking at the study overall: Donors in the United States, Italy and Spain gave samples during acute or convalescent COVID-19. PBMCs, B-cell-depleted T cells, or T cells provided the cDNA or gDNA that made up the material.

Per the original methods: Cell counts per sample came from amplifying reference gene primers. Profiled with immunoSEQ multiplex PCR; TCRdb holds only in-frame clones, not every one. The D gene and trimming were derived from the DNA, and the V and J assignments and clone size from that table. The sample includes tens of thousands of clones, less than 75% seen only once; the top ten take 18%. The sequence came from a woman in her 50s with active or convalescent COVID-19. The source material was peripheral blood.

The CDR3 nucleotides are TGTGCCAGCAGCCTATCCGGGAGGGGATACGAGCAGTACTTC. Amino acid sequence: CASSLSGRGYEQYF. The chain uses TRBV3-1 (or the pseudogene TRBV3-2) and TRBJ2-7; the match to TRBD2 covers 8 bases. In germline, CDR1 is LGHDT, CDR2 YNNKEL (reference sequence). The CDR3 runs 14 residues. Unmatched junction bases numbered 6, after V lost 4 bases and J lost 4 bases.